This TCR beta chain comes out of a study of T-cell reconstitution after alpha-beta-depleted transplantation in children. Unique molecular identifiers were incorporated when the TCRbeta library was constructed. One entry per CDR3 protein, called by TCRdb with MiXCR from the PCR reads. The sample lists about 500,000 distinct CDR3 sequences; 30% to 35% were seen once. There are a few counts of this clonotype. An end of the junction differs from the germline gene, which may be a read error. Germline CDR1 and CDR2: SEHNR and FQNEAQ (reference sequence). The CDR3 is 13 amino acids. This chain joins TRBV7-9 and TRBJ2-1, with a weak D call TRBD1 (6 bases). The origin of this receptor is a human donor who donated a stem cell graft to a child with aplastic anemia. Material: PBMCs from the stem cell graft donor, obtained from the stem cell graft. The CDR3, as DNA: TGTGCCAGCAGCTATAACCATCAGGGGAGAATAGTCTTC. Its protein is CASSYNHQGRIVF.